This TCR beta chain was recorded in a study of patients and donors after allogeneic stem cell transplantation. The CDR3 totals 13 residues. V dropped 4 bases and J dropped 2 bases, with 10 bases sitting between them. Looked up from germline, CDR1 is SGHRS and CDR2 is YFSETQ. This clonotype was detected a few times. TCRdb re-called the RT-PCR reads through MiXCR, storing one row per CDR3 protein. The profile shows 200,000 to 250,000 distinct CDR3 sequences, roughly an eighth of them singletons. The receptor's source is a human donor who was either an allogeneic HSCT recipient or a stem cell or donor lymphocyte infusion donor (not recorded which). It is not recorded whose cells these are; they may come from a transplant donor. The rearrangement joins TRBV5-1 to TRBJ2-7, with TRBD2 as a possible D gene (5 bases). The sample taken for sequencing was blood, either unsorted or a sorted T cell fraction (not recorded which). CDR3 region: CASSKDGTYEQYF. As DNA, the CDR3 is TGCGCCAGCAGCAAGGACGGGACCTACGAGCAGTACTTC.